This T cell receptor beta chain was identified during a study of shared clonotypes between healthy human individuals. The genomic DNA of each subset was split evenly across several immunoSEQ plates. The table came from immunoSEQ multiplex PCR; TCRdb's copy has only in-frame clones and leaves some out. The sample contains approximately 1.5 million clones, 98% to 99% of which appear only once. The study's findings and limits: Only blood samples were collected, and tissue repertoires likely differ. Owing to a small donor count, the genetic and exposure-history diversity represented was limited. A handful of donors had around 5% of their naive CD4 clonotypes in common.

Concerning this clone: Its antigen is not known.

The CDR3 contains 17 residues. Germline-derived CDR1 and CDR2 are KGHSH and LQKENI. V trimming: 3 bases; J trimming: 7 bases; junction bases outside the gene matches: 11. This clonotype originated in a man in his thirties or forties in good health. V is TRBV18 and J is TRBJ1-4; 10 bases fit TRBD1. Sample: naive CD4+ T cells sorted from blood. The subset is: CD45RA+ positively selected. CDR3 protein: CASSPQGSGTGVEKLFF. In nucleotides, the CDR3 is TGTGCCAGCTCACCCCAGGGGTCCGGGACAGGGGTTGAAAAACTGTTTTTT.